These T cell receptor beta chains were read from a single sample in a study of blood T cell repertoires in COVID-19. The method was immunoSEQ multiplex PCR; TCRdb's version includes in-frame clones alone and lacks a portion of them. The sample has under 70,000 clones; around 88% are singletons. The sequencing input was peripheral blood. Every receptor here comes from a woman in her sixties or seventies with acute or convalescent COVID-19. The CDR3 runs from the conserved cysteine through the conserved F or W. D genes are given only for firm matches. Size values are once, few and many counts, or a class for expanded clones, and some rows have none.

v_gene,abundance,len,d_gene,j_gene,CDR3aa,CDR3nt
TRBV7-3,.,14,TRBD1,TRBJ2-1,CASSLQGAYNEQFF,TGTGCCAGCAGCTTACAGGGGGCTTACAATGAGCAGTTCTTC
TRBV5-6,.,12,.,TRBJ1-1,CASSDMNTEAFF,TGTGCCAGCAGCGACATGAACACTGAAGCTTTCTTT
TRBV10-3,.,13,.,TRBJ1-4,CATWGGVDEKLFF,TGTGCCACCTGGGGAGGGGTCGATGAAAAACTGTTTTTT
TRBV19,.,16,TRBD2,TRBJ2-3,CASSRAGGFGTDTQYF,TGTGCCAGTAGTAGGGCGGGAGGATTCGGAACAGATACGCAGTATTTT
TRBV29-1,.,14,TRBD2,TRBJ2-5,CSVAPAGGQETQYF,TGCAGCGTTGCCCCAGCGGGAGGACAGGAGACCCAGTACTTC
TRBV5-6,.,16,.,TRBJ2-7,CASSLMEQGSPYEQYF,TGTGCCAGCAGCTTAATGGAACAGGGATCACCCTACGAGCAGTACTTC
TRBV5-6,.,16,.,TRBJ1-1,CASSPLSPGAGTEAFF,TGTGCCAGCAGCCCCTTGTCCCCAGGGGCGGGTACTGAAGCTTTCTTT
TRBV28,.,16,.,TRBJ1-2,CASSLGRVGEGYGYTF,TGTGCCAGCAGTTTAGGCAGGGTCGGTGAAGGATATGGCTACACCTTC
TRBV6-5,.,14,TRBD1,TRBJ1-5,CASQQGNSNQPQHF,TGTGCCAGCCAACAGGGGAATAGCAATCAGCCCCAGCATTTT
TRBV5-1,.,14,.,TRBJ1-1,CASRQGTMNTEAFF,TGCGCCAGCAGGCAGGGGACAATGAACACTGAAGCTTTCTTT
TRBV18,.,17,.,TRBJ1-4,CASSPQQSRSTNEKLFF,TGTGCCAGCTCACCGCAACAGAGCAGGTCAACTAATGAAAAACTGTTTTTT
TRBV6-5,.,13,TRBD2,TRBJ2-1,CASRTSSYNEQFF,TGTGCCAGCCGGACTAGCTCCTACAATGAGCAGTTCTTC
TRBV5-1,once,12,.,TRBJ1-1,CASSGGTGEAFF,TGCGCCAGCAGCGGAGGCACGGGTGAAGCTTTCTTT
TRBV10-3,few,15,.,TRBJ1-2,CAISESAAPEDGYTF,TGTGCCATCAGTGAGTCAGCCGCGCCGGAGGATGGCTACACCTTC
TRBV4-1,.,16,.,TRBJ2-1,CASSPQGRTAYNEQFF,TGCGCCAGCAGCCCGCAGGGGCGGACGGCCTACAATGAGCAGTTCTTC
TRBV28,.,17,TRBD1,TRBJ2-2,CASSFSWDRGRTGELFF,TGTGCCAGCAGTTTCTCCTGGGACAGGGGGCGCACCGGGGAGCTGTTTTTT
TRBV28,.,14,.,TRBJ1-5,CASSFETRNQPQHF,TGTGCCAGCAGTTTTGAGACTCGGAATCAGCCCCAGCATTTT
TRBV30,.,12,.,TRBJ1-1,CAWSYTNTEAFF,TGTGCCTGGAGTTACACGAACACTGAAGCTTTCTTT
TRBV7-2,.,15,TRBD1,TRBJ2-3,CASSLVRGTGGTQYF,TGTGCCAGCAGCTTAGTGAGAGGGACAGGAGGGACGCAGTATTTT
TRBV5-1,.,13,.,TRBJ2-1,CASSLQVNNEQFF,TGCGCCAGCAGCTTACAGGTTAACAATGAGCAGTTCTTC
TRBV5-4,once,13,.,TRBJ2-5,CASSSRGQETQYF,TGTGCCAGCAGCTCTAGGGGGCAAGAGACCCAGTACTTC
TRBV29-1,.,13,TRBD1,TRBJ1-1,CSVGDRGGTEAFF,TGCAGCGTCGGGGACAGGGGGGGAACTGAAGCTTTCTTT
TRBV19,.,15,TRBD1,TRBJ1-6,CASSMRRQGDSPLHF,TGTGCCAGTAGTATGCGGAGACAGGGGGATTCACCCCTCCACTTT
TRBV28,.,15,.,TRBJ1-4,CASSSPRSPNEKLFF,TGTGCCAGCAGTTCCCCCCGGAGTCCTAATGAAAAACTGTTTTTT
TRBV18,.,13,.,TRBJ1-1,CASSPPTGDEAFF,TGTGCCAGCTCACCACCGACAGGAGACGAAGCTTTCTTT
TRBV2,.,14,.,TRBJ1-2,CASSEVGGMGGYTF,TGTGCCAGCAGTGAAGTAGGGGGAATGGGCGGCTACACCTTC
TRBV29-1,.,15,TRBD2,TRBJ2-1,CSASSGRARYNEQFF,TGCAGCGCGAGTAGCGGGAGGGCCCGGTACAATGAGCAGTTCTTC
TRBV7-9,.,14,TRBD1,TRBJ2-7,CASSGRDRVTEQYF,TGTGCCAGCAGCGGCCGGGACAGAGTAACCGAGCAGTACTTC
TRBV6-5,.,15,TRBD2,TRBJ2-7,CASTQTSGGAYEQYF,TGTGCCAGCACCCAGACTAGCGGGGGCGCCTACGAGCAGTACTTC
TRBV7-3,.,13,.,TRBJ1-2,CASSLTLGGGYTF,TGTGCCAGCAGCTTAACGTTAGGAGGCGGCTACACCTTC
TRBV11-1,.,14,TRBD1,TRBJ1-1,CASSWDRENTEAFF,TGTGCCAGCAGCTGGGACAGGGAGAACACTGAAGCTTTCTTT
TRBV5-4,.,16,.,TRBJ1-4,CASSLGGASTNEKLFF,TGTGCCAGCAGCTTAGGCGGGGCGTCAACTAATGAAAAACTGTTTTTT
TRBV29-1,once,11,.,TRBJ2-1,CSVAQYNEQFF,TGCAGCGTTGCACAGTACAATGAGCAGTTCTTC
TRBV3-1/TRBV3-2,.,12,.,TRBJ2-1,CASSDTLDEQFF,TGTGCCAGCAGCGATACATTGGATGAGCAGTTCTTC
TRBV27,.,15,.,TRBJ2-1,CASSPFRTAYNEQFF,TGTGCCAGCAGCCCTTTTCGGACTGCCTACAATGAGCAGTTCTTC
TRBV3-1/TRBV3-2,.,15,.,TRBJ2-2,CASSQSRERTGELFF,TGTGCCAGCAGCCAAAGCCGGGAGCGTACCGGGGAGCTGTTTTTT
TRBV30,.,15,.,TRBJ1-5,CAWRTGGASNQPQHF,TGTGCCTGGAGAACGGGGGGGGCTAGCAATCAGCCCCAGCATTTT
TRBV25-1,few,12,.,TRBJ1-4,CASSSRFEKLFF,TGTGCCAGCTCGTCGCGTTTCGAAAAACTGTTTTTT
TRBV29-1,.,12,.,TRBJ1-1,CSAGHTNTEAFF,TGCAGCGCTGGACACACAAACACTGAAGCTTTCTTT
TRBV11-2,once,14,.,TRBJ2-7,CASSPLGQRYEQYF,TGTGCCAGCAGCCCTTTAGGACAGCGCTACGAGCAGTACTTC
TRBV7-3,.,16,TRBD2,TRBJ2-3,CASSLGASGGTDTQYF,TGTGCCAGCAGCTTAGGGGCTAGCGGGGGCACAGATACGCAGTATTTT
TRBV27,.,15,TRBD1,TRBJ2-7,CASSYRDRGGYEQYF,TGTGCCAGCAGTTACCGGGACAGGGGTGGGTACGAGCAGTACTTC
TRBV19,once,14,.,TRBJ2-2,CASNSIANTGELFF,TGTGCCAGTAACTCAATCGCGAACACCGGGGAGCTGTTTTTT
TRBV5-1,.,13,.,TRBJ1-4,CASSAGPREKLFF,TGCGCCAGCAGCGCGGGCCCTCGAGAAAAACTGTTTTTT
TRBV6-1,.,16,.,TRBJ1-5,CASSVLVQAENQPQHF,TGTGCCAGCAGTGTCCTGGTTCAGGCTGAGAATCAGCCCCAGCATTTT
TRBV4-3,.,14,.,TRBJ2-5,CASSQDSYQETQYF,TGCGCCAGCAGCCAAGACTCCTACCAAGAGACCCAGTACTTC
TRBV5-1,.,14,TRBD1,TRBJ1-4,CASSTGQDNEKLFF,TGCGCCAGCAGTACGGGACAGGATAATGAAAAACTGTTTTTT
TRBV19,.,15,.,TRBJ1-1,CASSIYWQMNTEAFF,TGTGCCAGTAGTATATATTGGCAGATGAACACTGAAGCTTTCTTT
TRBV6-5,once,14,TRBD2,TRBJ2-1,CATRVAGGWNEQFF,TGTGCCACACGGGTTGCGGGAGGGTGGAATGAGCAGTTCTTC
TRBV4-2,.,15,TRBD2,TRBJ2-7,CASRGTSGRVYEQYF,TGTGCCAGCAGGGGGACTAGCGGGAGAGTCTACGAGCAGTACTTC
TRBV7-2,.,14,.,TRBJ2-5,CASSVERALETQYF,TGTGCCAGCAGCGTGGAGCGGGCCCTCGAGACCCAGTACTTC
TRBV7-2,.,15,.,TRBJ1-1,CASSLGDRRITEAFF,TGTGCCAGCAGCTTAGGAGATCGGAGAATCACTGAAGCTTTCTTT
TRBV7-2,few,13,.,TRBJ2-1,CASRRPGNNEQFF,TGTGCCAGCAGGCGTCCGGGGAACAATGAGCAGTTCTTC
TRBV19,.,13,TRBD1,TRBJ1-6,CACGRGQESPLHF,TGTGCCTGCGGGAGGGGGCAGGAGTCACCCCTCCACTTT